Following are 24 T cell receptor beta chains from one sample sequenced in a study of graft-versus-host responses after intestinal transplantation. Antigens of these TCRs are unknown. The repertoire was sequenced with immunoSEQ multiplex PCR; TCRdb's copy has only in-frame clones and lacks some. Among 70,000 to 95,000 clones, just under 95% were seen once, and the ten largest hold approximately 1.1%. The sequences come from unstimulated CD8+ T cells sorted from spleen or lymph node cells, collected before transplant. The source of these receptors is a human donor who was the organ donor for an intestinal transplant.

The chain combines TRBV30 with TRBJ1-1, with no clear D. Germline lookup yields CDR1 GTSNPN and CDR2 SVGIG (reference sequence). The germline V and J ends were trimmed by 4 bases and 11 bases, with 20 bases remaining between them. The CDR3 covers 13 residues. In DNA, the CDR3 is TGTGCCTGGATCCAGATGGAGGGAGACCGGGCTTTCTTT. Encoded protein: CAWIQMEGDRAFF.

The gene calls are TRBV15 and TRBJ2-1, with a possible D match to TRBD2 (5 bases). V lost 1 base and J lost 2, with 12 bases in between. The length of the CDR3 is 16 residues. Germline V gives CDR1 LNHNV, CDR2 YYDKDF (reference sequence). The CDR3 DNA follows: TGTGCCACCAGCAGAGGGGGAGCGTCCCCCTACAATGAGCAGTTCTTC. As protein: CATSRGGASPYNEQFF.

On this clone: Here the CDR3 omits its conserved ending phenylalanine or tryptophan, so a read error is the likely source. The DNA is omitted, as the CDR3 cannot be located on it reliably, and the CDR3 follows TCRdb's listing. The chain's CDR3 is CASSPDGVPQAI. The rearrangement links TRBV7-9 to TRBJ1-2. Germline-derived CDR1 and CDR2 are SEHNR and FQNEAQ (reference sequence). With termini counted, the CDR3 has 12 amino acids.

The chain is built from TRBV19 and TRBJ2-7, with 7 nucleotides matching TRBD2. The CDR3 has 14 residues. CDR1 and CDR2 (germline): LNHDA, SQIVND (reference sequence). V lost 8 bases and J lost 0; bases outside the gene matches: 7. Here the CDR3 reads CASDPGDYSYEQYF. The CDR3 nucleotides are TGTGCCAGTGACCCCGGGGACTACTCCTACGAGCAGTACTTC.

This chain links TRBV29-1 with TRBJ2-1; TRBD2 is a possible D gene (5 bases). V was pared by 7 bases and J by 1 base, with 8 bases between. The CDR3 covers 12 residues. The germline gives CDR1 SQVTM, CDR2 ANQGSEA. The CDR3 sequence is CSADWSYNEQFF. CDR3 nucleotide sequence: TGCAGCGCGGACTGGTCCTACAATGAGCAGTTCTTC.

V usage is TRBV7-9 and J usage is TRBJ2-7; 7 bases are shared with TRBD2. Losses at the gene ends were 5 bases for V and 2 bases for J; bases not matched to a gene: 12. From germline, CDR1 is SEHNR and CDR2 FQNEAQ (reference sequence). The length of the CDR3 is 16 residues. The CDR3 DNA reads TGTGCCAGCAGCCGGACGGAGCGGGGACGACCCTACGAGCAGTACTTC. It translates to CASSRTERGRPYEQYF. The full variable domain, with the rest looked up from reference TRBV7-9 and TRBJ2-7, is DTGVSQNPRHKITKRGQNVTFRCDPISEHNRLYWYRQTLGQGPEFLTYFQNEAQLEKSRLLSDRFSAERPKGSFSTLEIQRTEQGDSAMYLCASSRTERGRPYEQYFGPGTRLTVT.

The rearrangement joins TRBV9 to TRBJ2-3; TRBD2 matches at 11 bases. The CDR3 loop spans 18 amino acids. The J segment lost 3 bases and the V segment lost 2 bases, leaving 11 bases of the junction unmatched. CDR1 and CDR2 from the germline V gene are SGDLS and YYNGEE. The DNA of the CDR3 is TGTGCCAGCAGCGTTGGGTCTAGCGGGGGGCATAGGACAGATACGCAGTATTTT. Translated, it gives CASSVGSSGGHRTDTQYF.

This rearrangement joins TRBV19 to TRBJ1-4; D not resolved. From germline, CDR1 is LNHDA and CDR2 SQIVND (reference sequence). The CDR3 contains 14 residues. V was trimmed by 5 bases and J by 7 bases, leaving 14 bases between them. DNA of the CDR3: TGTGCCAGTAGTCCACTTGGGTCGGGTGAAAAACTGTTTTTT. Protein product: CASSPLGSGEKLFF.

The rearrangement joins TRBV4-3 to TRBJ2-1; 8 bases are a match to TRBD2. The CDR3 covers 16 residues. CDR1 and CDR2 (germline): LGHNA, YSLEER. J lost 8 bases, V lost 0 bases, and 9 bases had no gene match. The CDR3 bases are TGCGCCAGCAGCCAAGAACTCGCGGGAGGTGGCTATGAGCAGTTCTTC. This encodes CASSQELAGGGYEQFF.

The V gene is TRBV5-1, the J gene TRBJ2-7, with D possibly matching TRBD1 (5 bases). The CDR3 totals 15 residues. V shed 0 bases and J shed 4 bases, with 14 bases lying between them. Germline V gives CDR1 SGHRS, CDR2 YFSETQ. The CDR3 DNA follows: TGCGCCAGCAGCTTGGAGCCAGGGCCGTTATACGAGCAGTACTTC. Amino acid sequence: CASSLEPGPLYEQYF.

Note on this clone: One junction end disagrees with the germline gene, perhaps due to a read error. The chain has TRBV7-6 and TRBJ2-7; 9 bases agree with TRBD1. CDR1 and CDR2 (germline): SGHVS, FNYEAQ. The CDR3 is made up of 15 amino acids. CDR3 residues: CASNLGDRAPYEQYF. CDR3 nucleotides: TGTGCCAGCAACTTAGGGGACAGGGCGCCCTACGAGCAGTACTTC. The whole variable domain, remainder taken from reference TRBV7-6 and TRBJ2-7, is GAGVSQSPRYKVTKRGQDVALRCDPISGHVSLYWYRQALGQGPEFLTYFNYEAQQDKSGLPNDRFSAERPEGSISTLTIQRTEQRDSAMYRCASNLGDRAPYEQYFGPGTRLTVT.

The V gene is TRBV27, the J gene TRBJ1-1; D perhaps matches TRBD1 (5 bases). The V end was cut by 7 bases, the J end by 1 base, with 13 bases between. Germline lookup yields CDR1 MNHEY and CDR2 SMNVEV (reference sequence). CDR3 size: 14 residues. The CDR3 spells CASNIGQGNTEAFF. The CDR3 coding sequence is TGTGCCAGCAATATTGGGCAGGGGAACACTGAAGCTTTCTTT.

V gene TRBV19 combines with J gene TRBJ1-2; TRBD1 might be the D (5 bases). The germline V gene has CDR1 LNHDA and CDR2 SQIVND (reference sequence). The CDR3 loop spans 15 amino acids. V was pared by 5 bases and J by 3 bases, with 16 bases between. The chain's CDR3 is CASSPRRGAYYGYTF. CDR3 in DNA: TGTGCCAGTAGTCCGAGGAGGGGCGCGTACTATGGCTACACCTTC.

The rearrangement uses TRBV9 and TRBJ1-2, with no clear D. The CDR3 length is 16 residues. Germline CDR1 reads SGDLS; CDR2 reads YYNGEE. Trimming took off 0 bases at V and 6 bases at J, with 18 bases between the two ends. The CDR3 nucleotides read TGTGCCAGCAGCGTAGGGCCTCCCGACTTGGAGAATGGCTACACCTTC. This codes for CASSVGPPDLENGYTF.

The genes are TRBV27 and TRBJ2-7, with a tentative D call TRBD1 (5 bases). The germline V and J ends were trimmed by 0 bases and 3 bases, with 9 bases remaining between them. Germline CDR1 is MNHEY and CDR2 is SMNVEV (reference sequence). This CDR3 region has 14 residues. CDR3 region: CASSLSTGFYEQYF. In nucleotides, the CDR3 is TGTGCCAGCAGTTTATCCACAGGATTCTACGAGCAGTACTTC.

The V gene is TRBV7-9, the J gene TRBJ2-1, with D tentatively TRBD2 (6 bases). The CDR3 has 12 amino acids. Germline CDR1 and CDR2: SEHNR and FQNEAQ (reference sequence). V shed 4 bases and J shed 8 bases, with 9 bases lying between them. CDR3 sequence: CASSSWGDEQFF. CDR3 nucleotide sequence: TGTGCCAGCAGCTCCTGGGGGGATGAGCAGTTCTTC.

This clone occurred once. V usage is TRBV19 and J usage is TRBJ2-7, with D possibly being TRBD2 (6 bases). V was shortened by 6 bases and J by 5 bases, with 20 bases between the two germline ends. The CDR3 runs 15 residues. The germline V gene has CDR1 LNHDA and CDR2 SQIVND (reference sequence). This CDR3 reads CASRTYGASGDEQYF. CDR3 nucleotide sequence: TGTGCCAGTAGGACCTACGGGGCCTCGGGGGACGAGCAGTACTTC. The full variable domain, with the rest looked up from reference TRBV19 and TRBJ2-7, is DGGITQSPKYLFRKEGQNVTLSCEQNLNHDAMYWYRQDPGQGLRLIYYSQIVNDFQKGDIAEGYSVSREKKESFPLTVTSAQKNPTAFYLCASRTYGASGDEQYFGPGTRLTVT.

V usage is TRBV6-6 and J usage is TRBJ2-7, with 7 positions matching TRBD1. This CDR3 spans 15 amino acids. V shed 0 bases, J shed 1 base, and the junction held 3 bases outside the gene matches. CDR1 is MNHNY and CDR2 is SVGAGI in the germline V gene (reference sequence). DNA for the CDR3: TGTGCCAGCAGTTACTCGGCGACAGGGTCCTACGAGCAGTACTTC. Protein: CASSYSATGSYEQYF.

V is TRBV7-9 and J is TRBJ2-5; D ambiguous. This CDR3 has 12 residues. Trimming stripped 5 bases from V and 2 bases from J, with 6 bases between. Germline CDR1 and CDR2: SEHNR and FQNEAQ (reference sequence). CDR3 coding DNA: TGTGCCAGCAGCGGTCTACAAGAGACCCAGTACTTC. It is translated as CASSGLQETQYF.

V usage is TRBV28 and J usage is TRBJ2-3, with a weak D call TRBD2 (7 bases). In germline, CDR1 is MDHEN, CDR2 SYDVKM. The CDR3 extends over 14 amino acids. Trimming cost V 8 bases and J 1 base, with 13 bases left between them. The CDR3: CASGGGTGTDTQYF. In nucleotides, the CDR3 is TGTGCCAGCGGCGGGGGCACGGGCACAGATACGCAGTATTTT.

V gene TRBV28 combines with J gene TRBJ2-1; possibly TRBD1 for D (6 bases). The CDR3 extends over 20 amino acids. CDR1 is MDHEN and CDR2 is SYDVKM in the germline V gene. The germline V and J ends were trimmed by 6 bases and 2 bases, with 29 bases remaining between them. Here the CDR3 reads CASSPRFARTGSRAYNEQFF. CDR3 nucleotides: TGTGCCAGCAGCCCCCGGTTCGCCCGAACAGGGAGCCGAGCCTACAATGAGCAGTTCTTC.

V is TRBV27 and J is TRBJ1-2; D unclear. This CDR3 region has 13 residues. Germline V gene data show CDR1 as MNHEY and CDR2 as SMNVEV (reference sequence). V lost 4 bases, J lost 8 bases, and 14 bases lay in between. The CDR3 DNA is TGTGCCAGCAGTTCCTACGGCCCCGGGGGCTACACCTTC. Translation: CASSSYGPGGYTF.

The rearrangement joins TRBV7-8 to TRBJ2-7, with 7 bases that match TRBD1. CDR1 SGHVS and CDR2 FQNEAQ come from the germline V gene. This CDR3 comprises 10 residues. The trim removed 11 bases at V and 6 bases at J, leaving 4 bases unmatched. This chain's CDR3 is CAGNRGEQYF. CDR3 nucleotides: TGTGCCGGCAACAGGGGCGAGCAGTACTTC. Combining the CDR3 with reference TRBV7-8 and TRBJ2-7 gives the whole variable domain GAGVSQSPRYKVAKRGQDVALRCDPISGHVSLFWYQQALGQGPEFLTYFQNEAQLDKSGLPSDRFFAERPEGSVSTLKIQRTQQEDSAVYLCAGNRGEQYFGPGTRLTVT.

The chain links TRBV27 to TRBJ2-1; 8 bases fit TRBD1. The CDR3 spans 16 residues. Germline V gene data show CDR1 as MNHEY and CDR2 as SMNVEV (reference sequence). Germline trimming cut 6 bases from V and 1 base from J; bases unmatched to any gene: 8. The CDR3 DNA sequence: TGTGCCAGCAGCCGCATCCGGGACAGGTCCTACAATGAGCAGTTCTTC. Amino acid sequence: CASSRIRDRSYNEQFF.